What follows describes a single T cell receptor (beta chain). This record belongs to a study of blood T cell repertoires in COVID-19. As for the study in general: Spain, Italy and the United States supplied samples that represented acute and convalescent COVID-19. From T cells, B-cell-depleted T cells, or PBMCs came the material, which was cDNA or gDNA.

The germline gives CDR1 SGHVS, CDR2 FQNEAQ. CDR3 length: 18 amino acids. Trimming removed 2 bases from V and 1 base from J, with 21 bases in between. Per the original data handling: Estimates of nucleated cell counts were drawn from the amplification of reference gene primers. The protocol was immunoSEQ multiplex PCR, while the TCRdb copy is restricted to in-frame clones and leaves out a portion. V and J calls and clone size are those listed in that table; D and trimming were worked out from the DNA. Altogether over 150,000 clones are present, approximately 90% being singletons, with the ten largest covering 1.5% to 2%.

The J gene is TRBJ2-7, the V gene TRBV7-8; D remains unclear. This receptor was identified in a man aged 18 to 30 who had recovered from COVID-19. The sequenced sample consisted of peripheral blood. DNA of the CDR3: TGTGCCAGCAGCTTATCCTACGGTAGTGCTGGAGCATCCTACGAGCAGTACTTC. It is translated as CASSLSYGSAGASYEQYF.